The rows below give T cell receptor beta chains drawn from one sample of a study of cytotoxic CD8 clonotypes in ibrutinib-treated CLL. The assay was immunoSEQ multiplex PCR, and TCRdb's table has in-frame clones only and misses some. The sample holds 120,000 to 150,000 clones, about 80% seen once. The sample consisted of PBMCs, taken after 12 months of ibrutinib treatment. The receptors come from a human donor with chronic lymphocytic leukemia. Both conserved end residues are part of each CDR3. D genes are given only for firm matches. Not every row has a clone size; where given, it reads once, few, many or a size class.

d_call: TRBD2; clone_size: .; v_call: TRBV9; j_call: TRBJ2-1; cdr3_nt: TGTGCCAGCAGCGTAGGAGCGGGAGGGCTCCGAGGGACTGAGCAGTTCTTC; cdr3_aa: CASSVGAGGLRGTEQFF
d_call: TRBD1; clone_size: .; v_call: TRBV7-9; j_call: TRBJ1-1; cdr3_nt: TGTGCCAGCAGCTTAAGGGACAGCACGGACACTGAAGCTTTCTTT; cdr3_aa: CASSLRDSTDTEAFF
d_call: TRBD1; clone_size: .; v_call: TRBV11-2; j_call: TRBJ1-6; cdr3_nt: TGTGCCAGCAGCTTCGAAAGGGGGCAATCACCCCTCCACTTT; cdr3_aa: CASSFERGQSPLHF
d_call: TRBD2; clone_size: .; v_call: TRBV4-2; j_call: TRBJ2-7; cdr3_nt: TGTGCCAGCAGCCGGGAGCCCGGGACTAGCGGGAGCGAGCAGTACTTC; cdr3_aa: CASSREPGTSGSEQYF
d_call: .; clone_size: few; v_call: TRBV19; j_call: TRBJ1-4; cdr3_nt: TGTGCCAGTAGTAGCCGACAGAATGAAAAACTGTTTTTT; cdr3_aa: CASSSRQNEKLFF
d_call: .; clone_size: .; v_call: TRBV7-8; j_call: TRBJ2-7; cdr3_nt: TGTGCCAGCAGCTTAGCTGGGCAGCGCTACGAGCAGTACTTC; cdr3_aa: CASSLAGQRYEQYF
d_call: .; clone_size: .; v_call: TRBV28; j_call: TRBJ2-7; cdr3_nt: TGTGCCAGCAGTTTATCCAGGGCCTACGAGCAGTACTTC; cdr3_aa: CASSLSRAYEQYF
d_call: TRBD1; clone_size: .; v_call: TRBV11-1; j_call: TRBJ2-7; cdr3_nt: TGTGCCAGCAGCTTAGGCATACAGGGGTCCTACGAGCAGTACTTC; cdr3_aa: CASSLGIQGSYEQYF
d_call: .; clone_size: once; v_call: TRBV5-4; j_call: TRBJ2-1; cdr3_nt: TGTGCCAGCAGCTTCCCTGCGGACAATGAGCAGTTCTTC; cdr3_aa: CASSFPADNEQFF
d_call: .; clone_size: .; v_call: TRBV4-3; j_call: TRBJ2-2; cdr3_nt: TGCGCCAGCAGCCAAGTCGGGGAGCTGTTTTTT; cdr3_aa: CASSQVGELFF
d_call: .; clone_size: .; v_call: TRBV4-2; j_call: TRBJ1-2; cdr3_nt: TGTGCCAGCAGCCTTAGACAGTCCCTAGGGGGGACCAACTATGGCTACACCTTC; cdr3_aa: CASSLRQSLGGTNYGYTF
d_call: .; clone_size: .; v_call: TRBV9; j_call: TRBJ2-7; cdr3_nt: TGTGCCAGCAGCCCGAAGGGGGGATCTCTGGGGGAGCAGTACTTC; cdr3_aa: CASSPKGGSLGEQYF
d_call: .; clone_size: .; v_call: TRBV5-1; j_call: TRBJ1-1; cdr3_nt: TGCGCCAGCAGCTTGGAGCAGGGTACGTCTGAAGCTTTCTTT; cdr3_aa: CASSLEQGTSEAFF
d_call: TRBD1; clone_size: .; v_call: TRBV28; j_call: TRBJ1-2; cdr3_nt: TGTGCCAGCAGTGTGACAGGGTCCTATGGCTACACCTTC; cdr3_aa: CASSVTGSYGYTF
d_call: .; clone_size: once; v_call: TRBV18; j_call: TRBJ2-2; cdr3_nt: TGTGCCAGCTCACCCGTGGCGACCTCGAACACCGGGGAGCTGTTTTTT; cdr3_aa: CASSPVATSNTGELFF
d_call: .; clone_size: .; v_call: TRBV10-3; j_call: TRBJ2-1; cdr3_nt: TGTGCCATCAGTGAGACACAGAACAATGAGCAGTTCTTC; cdr3_aa: CAISETQNNEQFF
d_call: .; clone_size: .; v_call: TRBV18; j_call: TRBJ2-5; cdr3_nt: TGTGCCAGCTCACCCGTCGTCTCGGAGACCCAGTACTTC; cdr3_aa: CASSPVVSETQYF
d_call: TRBD2; clone_size: .; v_call: TRBV19; j_call: TRBJ2-1; cdr3_nt: TGTGCCAGTAGTATAAGGCCTAGCGGCTCCAATGAGCAGTTCTTC; cdr3_aa: CASSIRPSGSNEQFF
d_call: .; clone_size: once; v_call: TRBV5-1; j_call: TRBJ2-7; cdr3_nt: TGCGCCAGCAGCTTGCTTGGGGGAGAGGACGAGCAGTACTTC; cdr3_aa: CASSLLGGEDEQYF
d_call: .; clone_size: .; v_call: TRBV5-6; j_call: TRBJ1-4; cdr3_nt: TGTGCCAGCAGCTGGGGTGATGGTAATGAAAAACTGTTTTTT; cdr3_aa: CASSWGDGNEKLFF
d_call: .; clone_size: .; v_call: TRBV13; j_call: TRBJ2-1; cdr3_nt: TGTGCCAGCAGCTTGTGGGAGTCCTACAATGAGCAGTTCTTC; cdr3_aa: CASSLWESYNEQFF
d_call: .; clone_size: once; v_call: TRBV7-9; j_call: TRBJ1-5; cdr3_nt: TGTGCCAGTACTTCCCAGGGTAATAAGCAGCCCCAGCATTTT; cdr3_aa: CASTSQGNKQPQHF
d_call: .; clone_size: once; v_call: TRBV5-1; j_call: TRBJ2-3; cdr3_nt: TGCGCCAGCAGCTTGGGTTTGCGCACAGATACGCAGTATTTT; cdr3_aa: CASSLGLRTDTQYF
d_call: .; clone_size: few; v_call: TRBV16; j_call: TRBJ1-4; cdr3_nt: TGTGCCAGCAGCCCAGCAGGGGAACTGTTTTTT; cdr3_aa: CASSPAGELFF
d_call: .; clone_size: .; v_call: TRBV4-2; j_call: TRBJ1-6; cdr3_nt: TGTGCCAGCAGCCAAGATGAGGGTTATAATTCACCCCTCCACTTT; cdr3_aa: CASSQDEGYNSPLHF
d_call: .; clone_size: .; v_call: TRBV28; j_call: TRBJ1-2; cdr3_nt: TGTGCCAGCAGTTTAGAGTATGGCTACACCTTC; cdr3_aa: CASSLEYGYTF
d_call: TRBD1; clone_size: .; v_call: TRBV18; j_call: TRBJ1-6; cdr3_nt: TGTGCCAGCTCACCGGGGGGACAGGGGAGGTCACCCCTCCACTTT; cdr3_aa: CASSPGGQGRSPLHF
d_call: .; clone_size: .; v_call: TRBV30; j_call: TRBJ1-3; cdr3_nt: TGTGCCTGGAGTCCGGGAGGCTCTGGAAACACCATATATTTT; cdr3_aa: CAWSPGGSGNTIYF
d_call: .; clone_size: .; v_call: TRBV7-2; j_call: TRBJ2-5; cdr3_nt: TGTGCCAGCAGCTTAGGGGGGGCGCGCGAGACCCAGTACTTC; cdr3_aa: CASSLGGARETQYF
d_call: TRBD1; clone_size: once; v_call: TRBV27; j_call: TRBJ2-1; cdr3_nt: TGTGCCAGCAGTTTAACCCGCGGACAGGGGGCGCGGGATGAGCAGTTCTTC; cdr3_aa: CASSLTRGQGARDEQFF
d_call: .; clone_size: .; v_call: TRBV7-8; j_call: TRBJ2-1; cdr3_nt: TGTGCCAGCAGCTTAGCGGGCAGGGGTGAGCAGTTCTTC; cdr3_aa: CASSLAGRGEQFF
d_call: TRBD1; clone_size: .; v_call: TRBV6-5; j_call: TRBJ1-1; cdr3_nt: TGTGCCAGCAGTTACTCGCCGGGGACAGTCACTGAAGCTTTCTTT; cdr3_aa: CASSYSPGTVTEAFF
d_call: .; clone_size: few; v_call: TRBV28; j_call: TRBJ1-3; cdr3_nt: TGTGCCAGCAGTTTTCGGGGAAACACCATATATTTT; cdr3_aa: CASSFRGNTIYF
d_call: .; clone_size: once; v_call: TRBV5-1; j_call: TRBJ2-7; cdr3_nt: TGCGCCAGCAGCGGGGATTCTCCCTACGAGCAGTACTTC; cdr3_aa: CASSGDSPYEQYF
d_call: .; clone_size: .; v_call: TRBV5-4; j_call: TRBJ2-7; cdr3_nt: TGTGCCAGCAGCTTGAGGGCAGGGAACCCCTACGAGCAGTACTTC; cdr3_aa: CASSLRAGNPYEQYF
d_call: .; clone_size: .; v_call: TRBV11-3; j_call: TRBJ1-2; cdr3_nt: TGTGCCAGCAGCTTAGTCCCTCTCGACAGGCTTACCTTC; cdr3_aa: CASSLVPLDRLTF
d_call: TRBD1; clone_size: .; v_call: TRBV6-5; j_call: TRBJ1-2; cdr3_nt: TGTGCCAGCAGTTACTCGGACAGGGCTTATGGCTACACCTTC; cdr3_aa: CASSYSDRAYGYTF
d_call: .; clone_size: .; v_call: TRBV6-5; j_call: TRBJ2-2; cdr3_nt: TGTGCCAGCAGTTTTGGGGGCCAGGAAACCGGGGAGCTGTTTTTT; cdr3_aa: CASSFGGQETGELFF
d_call: TRBD1; clone_size: few; v_call: TRBV30; j_call: TRBJ1-2; cdr3_nt: TGTGCCTGGACCGGACAGGATAACTATGGCTACACCTTC; cdr3_aa: CAWTGQDNYGYTF
d_call: .; clone_size: many; v_call: TRBV19; j_call: TRBJ2-7; cdr3_nt: TGTGCCAGTAGTATATCGGGGCAGTTCTCCTACGAGCAGTACTTC; cdr3_aa: CASSISGQFSYEQYF
d_call: .; clone_size: .; v_call: TRBV5-5; j_call: TRBJ2-6; cdr3_nt: TGTGCCAGCATCGACGGGTTAAGCTCTGGGGCCAACGTCCTGACTTTC; cdr3_aa: CASIDGLSSGANVLTF
d_call: TRBD2; clone_size: .; v_call: TRBV27; j_call: TRBJ2-3; cdr3_nt: TGTGCCAGCAGTTTCGGGCTAGCGGGAGGTGACGATACGCAGTATTTT; cdr3_aa: CASSFGLAGGDDTQYF
d_call: .; clone_size: .; v_call: TRBV19; j_call: TRBJ1-2; cdr3_nt: TGTGCCACCCGAAACCACCTATACGGGACGTATTATGGCTACACCTTC; cdr3_aa: CATRNHLYGTYYGYTF
d_call: .; clone_size: once; v_call: TRBV28; j_call: TRBJ2-1; cdr3_nt: TGTGCCAGCAGAATGGACACAAGCTCCTACAATGAGCAGTTCTTC; cdr3_aa: CASRMDTSSYNEQFF
d_call: TRBD1; clone_size: .; v_call: TRBV5-1; j_call: TRBJ2-7; cdr3_nt: TGCGCCAGCAGCTTGGATGGTTCAGGGGGCTACGAGCAGTACTTC; cdr3_aa: CASSLDGSGGYEQYF
d_call: .; clone_size: .; v_call: TRBV7-2; j_call: TRBJ1-2; cdr3_nt: TGTGCCAGCAGTCCTAATGTCGGGAACTATGGCTACACCTTC; cdr3_aa: CASSPNVGNYGYTF
d_call: .; clone_size: .; v_call: TRBV19; j_call: TRBJ2-1; cdr3_nt: TGTGCCAGTACCCTTAAACCCCACACAGGGACCAATGAGCAGTTCTTC; cdr3_aa: CASTLKPHTGTNEQFF
d_call: .; clone_size: .; v_call: TRBV7-6; j_call: TRBJ2-5; cdr3_nt: TGTGCCAGCAGCTTAGAAGCTGTAGAAATGGGTCAAACCCAGTACTTC; cdr3_aa: CASSLEAVEMGQTQYF
d_call: .; clone_size: .; v_call: TRBV6-5; j_call: TRBJ1-1; cdr3_nt: TGTGCCAGCACCACCGCGGGGGGGAAAGTCACTGAAGCTTTCTTT; cdr3_aa: CASTTAGGKVTEAFF
d_call: .; clone_size: .; v_call: TRBV7-2; j_call: TRBJ2-3; cdr3_nt: TGTGCCAGCAGCTTAGATAGACAGGTAGATACGCAGTATTTT; cdr3_aa: CASSLDRQVDTQYF
d_call: .; clone_size: .; v_call: TRBV28; j_call: TRBJ2-7; cdr3_nt: TGTGCCAGCAGTTTATCGGCGCAAAACTGGGAGCAGTACTTC; cdr3_aa: CASSLSAQNWEQYF
d_call: .; clone_size: .; v_call: TRBV2; j_call: TRBJ2-7; cdr3_nt: TGTGCCAGCAGTGGGGAGGCGGGGTGGGCCCCCTACGAGCAGTACTTC; cdr3_aa: CASSGEAGWAPYEQYF
d_call: .; clone_size: .; v_call: TRBV5-6; j_call: TRBJ1-2; cdr3_nt: TGTGCCAGCAGCTCAGGAGGAGGCCTATATGGCTACACCTTC; cdr3_aa: CASSSGGGLYGYTF
d_call: .; clone_size: .; v_call: TRBV7-9; j_call: TRBJ1-3; cdr3_nt: TGTGCCAGCAGCTCCGGGGCAATAAACACCATATATTTT; cdr3_aa: CASSSGAINTIYF